This T cell receptor beta chain was sequenced in a study of post-analysis software for immune sequencing data. Background on the study: Disease trajectories encompassed relapsing-remitting, secondary progressive and progressive-relapsing multiple sclerosis.

The CDR3 has 14 residues. Germline CDR1 and CDR2: LGHNA and YSLEER. Trimming removed 0 bases at V and 8 bases at J, with 10 bases between. The TCR beta cDNA libraries carried unique molecular identifiers. Once 1 to 10 million T cells were used, roughly 0.5 million cDNA molecules resulted. TCRdb ran MiXCR on the PCR reads and lists one entry per CDR3 protein. The data show about 800,000 distinct CDR3 sequences, with roughly 27% seen just once and roughly 0.54% held by the top ten. Notes on this clonotype: Antigen unknown.

The study, taken as a whole, reports: Patients carried five TRBV segments more frequently than controls did, and TRBV5-6, TRBV5-1 and TRBV20-1 were among them. Samples made in the same batch grouped tightly together by F measure. Those with multiple sclerosis, the patient group, showed significantly lower normalized Chao1 diversity than controls.

This chain links TRBV4-3 with TRBJ2-2; D is unclear. Sequenced sample: blood. The TCR originated in a girl aged 5-17 years with multiple sclerosis. CDR3 nucleotides: TGCGCCAGCAGCCAAGATGGGGTACCAGGGGAGCTGTTTTTT. Protein: CASSQDGVPGELFF.